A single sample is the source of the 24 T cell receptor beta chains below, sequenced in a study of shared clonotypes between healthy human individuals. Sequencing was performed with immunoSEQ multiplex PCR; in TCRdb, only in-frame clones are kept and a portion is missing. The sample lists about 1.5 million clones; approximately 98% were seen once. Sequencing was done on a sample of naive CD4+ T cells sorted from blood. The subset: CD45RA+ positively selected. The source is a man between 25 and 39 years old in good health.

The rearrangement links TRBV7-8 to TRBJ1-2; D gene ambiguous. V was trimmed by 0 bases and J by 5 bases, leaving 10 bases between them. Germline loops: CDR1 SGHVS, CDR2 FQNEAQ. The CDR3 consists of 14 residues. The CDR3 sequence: CASSLAWTSYGYTF. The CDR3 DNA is TGTGCCAGCAGCTTAGCGTGGACGTCTTATGGCTACACCTTC.

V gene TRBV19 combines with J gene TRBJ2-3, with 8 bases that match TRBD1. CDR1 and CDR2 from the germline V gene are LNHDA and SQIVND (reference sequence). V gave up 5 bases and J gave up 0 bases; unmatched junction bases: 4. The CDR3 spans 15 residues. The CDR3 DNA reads TGTGCCAGTAGTTTTGGACAGGGAAGCACAGATACGCAGTATTTT. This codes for CASSFGQGSTDTQYF.

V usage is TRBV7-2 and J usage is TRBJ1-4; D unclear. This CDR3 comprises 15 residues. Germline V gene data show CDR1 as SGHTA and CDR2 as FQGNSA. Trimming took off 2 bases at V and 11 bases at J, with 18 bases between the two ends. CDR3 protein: CASSLNEPRSGKLFF. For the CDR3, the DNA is TGTGCCAGCAGCTTAAACGAACCCAGATCGGGGAAACTGTTTTTT.

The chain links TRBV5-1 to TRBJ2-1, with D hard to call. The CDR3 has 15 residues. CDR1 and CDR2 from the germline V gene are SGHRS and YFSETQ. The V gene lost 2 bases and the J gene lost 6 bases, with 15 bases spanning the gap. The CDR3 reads CASSFGEGSGNEQFF. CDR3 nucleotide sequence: TGCGCCAGCAGCTTTGGGGAAGGATCCGGCAATGAGCAGTTCTTC.

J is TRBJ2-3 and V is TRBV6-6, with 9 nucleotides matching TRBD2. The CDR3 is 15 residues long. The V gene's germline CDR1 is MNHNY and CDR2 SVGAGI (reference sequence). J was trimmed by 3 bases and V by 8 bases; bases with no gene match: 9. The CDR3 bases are TGTGCCAGCTCCTGGACTAGCGATAGAACAGATACGCAGTATTTT. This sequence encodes CASSWTSDRTDTQYF.

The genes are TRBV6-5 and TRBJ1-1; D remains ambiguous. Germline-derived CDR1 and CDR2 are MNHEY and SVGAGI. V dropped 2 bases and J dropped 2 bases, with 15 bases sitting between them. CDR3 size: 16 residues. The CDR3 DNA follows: TGTGCCAGCAGTTACACCAAATGGGCCGTTAACACTGAAGCTTTCTTT. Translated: CASSYTKWAVNTEAFF.

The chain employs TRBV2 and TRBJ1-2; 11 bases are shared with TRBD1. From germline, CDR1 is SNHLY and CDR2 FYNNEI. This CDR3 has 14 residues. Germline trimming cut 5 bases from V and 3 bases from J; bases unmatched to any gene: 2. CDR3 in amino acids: CASSPDRGHYGYTF. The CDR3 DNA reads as TGTGCCAGCAGTCCGGACAGGGGGCACTATGGCTACACCTTC.

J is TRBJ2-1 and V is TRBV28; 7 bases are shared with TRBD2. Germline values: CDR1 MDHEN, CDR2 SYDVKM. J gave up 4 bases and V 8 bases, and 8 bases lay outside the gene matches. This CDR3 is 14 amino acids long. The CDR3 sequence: CASGLADTYNEQFF. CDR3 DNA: TGTGCCAGCGGGCTAGCGGACACTTACAATGAGCAGTTCTTC.

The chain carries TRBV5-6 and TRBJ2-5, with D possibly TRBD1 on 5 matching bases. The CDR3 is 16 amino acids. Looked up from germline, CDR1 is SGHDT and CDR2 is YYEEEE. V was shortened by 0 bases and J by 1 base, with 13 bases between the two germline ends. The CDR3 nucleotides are TGTGCCAGCAGCTTGGAAACAGGTTCCATCCAAGAGACCCAGTACTTC. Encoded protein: CASSLETGSIQETQYF. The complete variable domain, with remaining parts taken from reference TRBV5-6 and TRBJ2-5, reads DAGVTQSPTHLIKTRGQQVTLRCSPKSGHDTVSWYQQALGQGPQFIFQYYEEEERQRGNFPDRFSGHQFPNYSSELNVNALLLGDSALYLCASSLETGSIQETQYFGPGTRLLVL.

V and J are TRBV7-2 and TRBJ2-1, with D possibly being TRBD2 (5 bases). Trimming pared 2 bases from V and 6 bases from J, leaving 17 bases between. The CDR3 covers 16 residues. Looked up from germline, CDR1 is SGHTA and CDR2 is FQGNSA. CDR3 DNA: TGTGCCAGCAGCTTACTAGGCCCCGGAGGTGGCAATGAGCAGTTCTTC. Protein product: CASSLLGPGGGNEQFF.

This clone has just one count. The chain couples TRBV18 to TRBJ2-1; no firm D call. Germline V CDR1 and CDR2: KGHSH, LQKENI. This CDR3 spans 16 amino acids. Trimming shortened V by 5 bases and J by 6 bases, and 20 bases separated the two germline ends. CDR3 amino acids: CASSSFGSTHGNEQFF. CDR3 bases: TGTGCCAGCTCATCATTTGGCAGTACTCATGGCAATGAGCAGTTCTTC.

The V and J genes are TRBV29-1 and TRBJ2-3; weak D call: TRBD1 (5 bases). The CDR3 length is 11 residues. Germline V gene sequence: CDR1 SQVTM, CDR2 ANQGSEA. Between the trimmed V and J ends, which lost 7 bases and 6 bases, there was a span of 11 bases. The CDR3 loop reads CSAQWGDTQYF. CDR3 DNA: TGCAGCGCCCAGTGGGGCGATACGCAGTATTTT.

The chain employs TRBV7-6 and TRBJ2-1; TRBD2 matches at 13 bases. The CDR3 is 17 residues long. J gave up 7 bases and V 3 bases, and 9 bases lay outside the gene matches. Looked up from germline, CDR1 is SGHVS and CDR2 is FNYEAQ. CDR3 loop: CASSLGRGLAGENEQFF. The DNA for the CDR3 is TGTGCCAGCAGCTTGGGGAGAGGACTAGCGGGAGAGAATGAGCAGTTCTTC.

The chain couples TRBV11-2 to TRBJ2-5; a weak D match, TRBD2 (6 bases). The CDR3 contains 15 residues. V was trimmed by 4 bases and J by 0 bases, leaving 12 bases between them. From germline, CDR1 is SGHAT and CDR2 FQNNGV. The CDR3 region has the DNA TGTGCCAGCAGCTCCCAGGGACTGAACCAAGAGACCCAGTACTTC. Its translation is CASSSQGLNQETQYF.

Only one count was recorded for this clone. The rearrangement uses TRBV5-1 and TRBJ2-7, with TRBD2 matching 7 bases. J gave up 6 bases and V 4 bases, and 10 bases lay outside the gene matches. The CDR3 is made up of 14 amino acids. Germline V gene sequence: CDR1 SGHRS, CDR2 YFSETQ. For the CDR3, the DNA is TGCGCCAGCAGCGGCACTAGCGCAACTACCGAGCAGTACTTC. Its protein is CASSGTSATTEQYF.

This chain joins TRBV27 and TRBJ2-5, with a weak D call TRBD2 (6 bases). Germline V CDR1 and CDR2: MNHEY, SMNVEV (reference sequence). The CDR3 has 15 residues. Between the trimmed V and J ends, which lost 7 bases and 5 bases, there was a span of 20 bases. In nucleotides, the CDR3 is TGTGCCAGCACTCACGAGGCGGGAAGTGAGGAGACCCAGTACTTC. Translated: CASTHEAGSEETQYF.

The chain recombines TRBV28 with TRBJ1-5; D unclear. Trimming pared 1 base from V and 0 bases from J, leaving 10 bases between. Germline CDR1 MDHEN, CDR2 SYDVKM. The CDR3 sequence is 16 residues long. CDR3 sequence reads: CASSLLGKGSNQPQHF. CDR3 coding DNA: TGTGCCAGCAGTTTATTGGGGAAGGGTAGCAATCAGCCCCAGCATTTT. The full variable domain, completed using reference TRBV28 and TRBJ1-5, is DVKVTQSSRYLVKRTGEKVFLECVQDMDHENMFWYRQDPGLGLRLIYFSYDVKMKEKGDIPEGYSVSREKKERFSLILESASTNQTSMYLCASSLLGKGSNQPQHFGDGTRLSIL.

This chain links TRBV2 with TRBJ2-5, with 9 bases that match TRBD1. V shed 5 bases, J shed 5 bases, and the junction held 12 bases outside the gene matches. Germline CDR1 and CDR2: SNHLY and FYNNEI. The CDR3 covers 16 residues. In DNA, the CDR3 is TGTGCCAGCAGTCCAAACCACAGGGGGCTCCGCGAGACCCAGTACTTC. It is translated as CASSPNHRGLRETQYF.

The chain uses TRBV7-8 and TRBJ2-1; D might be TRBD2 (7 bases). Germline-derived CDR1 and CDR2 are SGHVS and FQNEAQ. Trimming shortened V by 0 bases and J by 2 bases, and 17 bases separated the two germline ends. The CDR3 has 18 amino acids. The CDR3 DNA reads TGTGCCAGCAGCTTAGCGAGGTTTGGGGAGGGGGCCTACAATGAGCAGTTCTTC. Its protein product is CASSLARFGEGAYNEQFF.

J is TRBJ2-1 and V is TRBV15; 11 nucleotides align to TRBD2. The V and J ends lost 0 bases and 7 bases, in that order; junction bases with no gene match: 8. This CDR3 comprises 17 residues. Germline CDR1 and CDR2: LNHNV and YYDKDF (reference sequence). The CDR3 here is CATSRDLTSGIRNEQFF. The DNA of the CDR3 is TGTGCCACCAGCAGAGATCTGACTAGCGGGATCAGGAATGAGCAGTTCTTC.

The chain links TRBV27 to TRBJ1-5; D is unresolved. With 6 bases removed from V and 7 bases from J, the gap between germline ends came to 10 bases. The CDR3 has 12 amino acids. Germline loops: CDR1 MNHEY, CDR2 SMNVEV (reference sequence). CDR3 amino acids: CASRTLAQPQHF. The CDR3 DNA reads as TGTGCCAGCAGGACTCTAGCCCAGCCCCAGCATTTT.

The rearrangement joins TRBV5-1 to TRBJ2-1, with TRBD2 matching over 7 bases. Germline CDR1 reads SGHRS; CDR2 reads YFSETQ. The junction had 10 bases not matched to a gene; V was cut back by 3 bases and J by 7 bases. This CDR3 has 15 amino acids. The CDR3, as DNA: TGCGCCAGCAGCTCATACTTAGCGGGCCTAAATGAGCAGTTCTTC. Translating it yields CASSSYLAGLNEQFF.

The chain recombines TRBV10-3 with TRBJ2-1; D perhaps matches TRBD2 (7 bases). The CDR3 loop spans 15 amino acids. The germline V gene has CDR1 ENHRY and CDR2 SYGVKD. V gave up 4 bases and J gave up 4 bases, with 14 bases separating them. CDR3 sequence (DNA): TGTGCCATCAGTGGTTACGAGGGGGGGTACAATGAGCAGTTCTTC. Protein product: CAISGYEGGYNEQFF.

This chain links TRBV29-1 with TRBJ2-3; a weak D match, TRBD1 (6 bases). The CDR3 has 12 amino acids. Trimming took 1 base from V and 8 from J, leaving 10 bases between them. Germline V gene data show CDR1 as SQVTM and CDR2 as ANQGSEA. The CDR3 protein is CSVEVEGGTQYF. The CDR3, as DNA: TGCAGCGTTGAAGTAGAAGGGGGTACGCAGTATTTT.